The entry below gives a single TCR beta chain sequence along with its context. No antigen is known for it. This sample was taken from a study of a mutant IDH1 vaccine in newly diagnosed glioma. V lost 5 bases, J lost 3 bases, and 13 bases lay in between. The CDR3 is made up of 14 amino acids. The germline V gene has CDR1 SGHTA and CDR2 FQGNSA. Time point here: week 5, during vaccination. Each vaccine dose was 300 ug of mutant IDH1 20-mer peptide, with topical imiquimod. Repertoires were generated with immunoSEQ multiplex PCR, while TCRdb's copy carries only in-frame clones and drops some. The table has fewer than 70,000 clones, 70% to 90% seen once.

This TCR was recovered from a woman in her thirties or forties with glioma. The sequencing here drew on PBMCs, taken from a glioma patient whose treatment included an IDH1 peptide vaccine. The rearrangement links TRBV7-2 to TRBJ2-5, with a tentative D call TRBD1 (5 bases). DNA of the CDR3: TGTGCCAGCAGCCCCCGACAGAGAAAAGAGACCCAGTACTTC. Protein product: CASSPRQRKETQYF.